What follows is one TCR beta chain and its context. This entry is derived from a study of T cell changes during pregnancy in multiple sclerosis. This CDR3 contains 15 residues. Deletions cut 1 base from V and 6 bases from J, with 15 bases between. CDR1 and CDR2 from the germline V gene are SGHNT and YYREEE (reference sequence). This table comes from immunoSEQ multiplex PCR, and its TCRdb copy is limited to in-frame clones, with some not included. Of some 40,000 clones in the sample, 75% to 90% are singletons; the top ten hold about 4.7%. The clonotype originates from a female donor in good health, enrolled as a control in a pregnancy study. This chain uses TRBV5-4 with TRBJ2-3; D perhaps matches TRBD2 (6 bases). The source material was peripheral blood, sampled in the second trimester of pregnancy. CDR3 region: CASSLQGLLEDTQYF. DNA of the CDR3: TGTGCCAGCAGCTTGCAGGGACTCCTGGAGGATACGCAGTATTTT.